This TCR beta chain appears in the sequencing data of a study of cytomegalovirus exposure and HLA in healthy donors. Study-wide results and limits: Researchers left out some V segments, among them TRBV6-2 and TRBV6-3, as indistinguishable.

Trimming cost V 4 bases and J 1 base; bases outside gene matches: 7. Germline values: CDR1 KGHSH, CDR2 LQKENI. The CDR3 has 16 residues. A single count supports this clone. Its antigen is not known. With 60 Vbeta and 13 Jbeta primers, the PCR was carried out. Produced via immunoSEQ multiplex PCR; TCRdb's table is partial and in-frame only. The repertoire consists of about 190,000 clones, with around 83% occurring once and the leading ten covering over 1.5%. The sequencing sample was made of PBMCs. This receptor was taken from a middle-aged man in good health and CMV-seronegative. The V gene is TRBV18, the J gene TRBJ2-5, with 9 bases lining up with TRBD2. The CDR3: CASSLLSGRGQETQYF. The CDR3 DNA sequence: TGTGCCAGCTCACTCCTTAGCGGGAGAGGCCAAGAGACCCAGTACTTC.